This paragraph reports one TCR beta chain. In each case, RNA was isolated and then reverse transcribed into cDNA as the sequencing template. Method: immunoSEQ multiplex PCR; TCRdb's copy keeps in-frame clones and lacks some. Among 180,000 or so clones listed, about 62% were seen once. This sample is part of a study of CD8+ T cells in alopecia areata. Described treatment: oral pan-JAK inhibitor, 5-10 mg twice daily. Patients with alopecia areata provided lesional scalp punch biopsies as well as peripheral blood. Germline CDR1 is SGHNT and CDR2 is YYREEE (reference sequence). CDR3 length: 13 residues. V dropped 1 base and J dropped 3 bases, with 7 bases sitting between them.

The receptor was derived from a human donor with alopecia areata. Material: CD4+ T cells sorted from blood, obtained at week 24, from a patient treated with tofacitinib. This chain links TRBV5-4 with TRBJ1-1; no reliable D call. CDR3 nucleotide sequence: TGTGCCAGCAGCTTGTTGACGTACACTGAAGCTTTCTTT. Protein sequence: CASSLLTYTEAFF.